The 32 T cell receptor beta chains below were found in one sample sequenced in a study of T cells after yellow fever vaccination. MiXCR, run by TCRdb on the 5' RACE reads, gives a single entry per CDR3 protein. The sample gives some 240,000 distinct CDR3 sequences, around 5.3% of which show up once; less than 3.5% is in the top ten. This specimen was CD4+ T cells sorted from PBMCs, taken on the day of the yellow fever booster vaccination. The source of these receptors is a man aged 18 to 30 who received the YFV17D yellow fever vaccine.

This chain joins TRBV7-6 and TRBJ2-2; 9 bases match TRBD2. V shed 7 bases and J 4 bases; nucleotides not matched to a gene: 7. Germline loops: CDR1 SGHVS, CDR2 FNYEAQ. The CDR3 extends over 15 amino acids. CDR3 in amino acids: CASTLLAGITGELFF. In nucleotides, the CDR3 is TGTGCCAGCACCCTCCTAGCGGGGATCACCGGGGAGCTGTTTTTT. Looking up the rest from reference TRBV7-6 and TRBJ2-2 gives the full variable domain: GAGVSQSPRYKVTKRGQDVALRCDPISGHVSLYWYRQALGQGPEFLTYFNYEAQQDKSGLPNDRFSAERPEGSISTLTIQRTEQRDSAMYRCASTLLAGITGELFFGEGSRLTVL.

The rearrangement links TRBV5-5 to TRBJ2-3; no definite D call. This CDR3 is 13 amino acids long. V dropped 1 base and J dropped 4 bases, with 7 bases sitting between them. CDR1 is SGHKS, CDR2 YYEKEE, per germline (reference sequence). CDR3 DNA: TGTGCCAGCAGCTTGTGGAGCGCAGATACGCAGTATTTT. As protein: CASSLWSADTQYF.

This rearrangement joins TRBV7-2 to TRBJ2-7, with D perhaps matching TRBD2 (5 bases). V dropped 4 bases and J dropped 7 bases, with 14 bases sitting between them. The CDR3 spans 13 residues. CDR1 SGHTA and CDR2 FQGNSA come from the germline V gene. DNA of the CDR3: TGTGCCAGCAGCTCGGGGAGTTCGCGAGAGCAGTACTTC. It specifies CASSSGSSREQYF.

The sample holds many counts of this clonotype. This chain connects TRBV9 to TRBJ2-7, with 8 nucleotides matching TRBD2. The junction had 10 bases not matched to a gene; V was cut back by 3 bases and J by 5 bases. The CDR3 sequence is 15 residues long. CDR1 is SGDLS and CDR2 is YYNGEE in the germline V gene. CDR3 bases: TGTGCCAGCAGCGCATTAGGACTAGCAAGCCACGAGCAGTACTTC. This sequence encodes CASSALGLASHEQYF.

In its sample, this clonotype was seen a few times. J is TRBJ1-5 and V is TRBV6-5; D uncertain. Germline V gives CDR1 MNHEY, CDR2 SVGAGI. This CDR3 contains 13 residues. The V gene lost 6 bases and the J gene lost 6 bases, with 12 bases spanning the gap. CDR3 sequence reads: CASRSRQGQPQHF. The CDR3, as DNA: TGTGCCAGCAGGAGCCGCCAAGGTCAGCCCCAGCATTTT.

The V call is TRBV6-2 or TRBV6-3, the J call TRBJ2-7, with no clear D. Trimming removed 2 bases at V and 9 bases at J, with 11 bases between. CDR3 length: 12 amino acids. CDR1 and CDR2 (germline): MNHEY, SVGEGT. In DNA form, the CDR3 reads TGTGCCAGCAGTTACAAGGGTTTCGCGCAGTACGTC. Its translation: CASSYKGFAQYV.

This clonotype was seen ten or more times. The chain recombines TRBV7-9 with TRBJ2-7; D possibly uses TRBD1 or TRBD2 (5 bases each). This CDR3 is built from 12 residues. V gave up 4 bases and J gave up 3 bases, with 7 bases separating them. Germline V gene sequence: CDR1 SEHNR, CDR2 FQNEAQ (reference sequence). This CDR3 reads CASSWGNYEQYF. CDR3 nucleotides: TGTGCCAGCAGCTGGGGGAACTACGAGCAGTACTTC.

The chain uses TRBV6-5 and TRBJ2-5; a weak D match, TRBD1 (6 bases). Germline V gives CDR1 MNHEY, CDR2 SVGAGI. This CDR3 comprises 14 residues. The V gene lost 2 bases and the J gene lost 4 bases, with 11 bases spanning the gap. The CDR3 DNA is TGTGCCAGCAGTTACGCCGCAGGGGTAGAGACCCAGTACTTC. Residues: CASSYAAGVETQYF.

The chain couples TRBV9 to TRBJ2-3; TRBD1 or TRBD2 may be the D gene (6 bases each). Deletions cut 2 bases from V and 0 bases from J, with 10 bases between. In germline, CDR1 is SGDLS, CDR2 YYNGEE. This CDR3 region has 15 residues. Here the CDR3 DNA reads TGTGCCAGCAGCGTTGGGGGGCCTAGCACAGATACGCAGTATTTT. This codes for CASSVGGPSTDTQYF.

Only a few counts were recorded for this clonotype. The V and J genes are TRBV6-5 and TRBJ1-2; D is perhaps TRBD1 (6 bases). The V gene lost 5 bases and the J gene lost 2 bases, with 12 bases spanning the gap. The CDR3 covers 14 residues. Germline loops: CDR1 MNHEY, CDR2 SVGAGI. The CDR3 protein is CASSGNTGNYGYTF. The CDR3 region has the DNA TGTGCCAGCAGTGGTAACACAGGGAACTATGGCTACACCTTC.

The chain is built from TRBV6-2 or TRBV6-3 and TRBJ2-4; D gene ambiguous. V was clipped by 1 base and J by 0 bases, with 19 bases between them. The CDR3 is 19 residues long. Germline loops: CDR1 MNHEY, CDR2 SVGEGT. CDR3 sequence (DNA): TGTGCCAGCAGTTACTTGCGAATGGGATCCGACTTAGCCAAAAACATTCAGTACTTC. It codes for CASSYLRMGSDLAKNIQYF.

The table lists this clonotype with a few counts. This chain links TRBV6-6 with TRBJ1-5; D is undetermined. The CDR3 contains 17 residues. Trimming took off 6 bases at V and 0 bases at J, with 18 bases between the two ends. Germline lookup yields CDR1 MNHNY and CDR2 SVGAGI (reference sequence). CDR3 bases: TGTGCCAGCAGCCGGGTCCCGGGTGGTTATAGCAATCAGCCCCAGCATTTT. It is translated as CASSRVPGGYSNQPQHF.

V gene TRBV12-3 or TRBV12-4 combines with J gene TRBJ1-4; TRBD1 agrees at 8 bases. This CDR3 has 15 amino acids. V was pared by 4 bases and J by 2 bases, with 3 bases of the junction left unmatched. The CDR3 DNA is TGTGCCAGCAGTTGGACAGGGTTTACTAATGAAAAACTGTTTTTT. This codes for CASSWTGFTNEKLFF.

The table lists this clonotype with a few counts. The CDR3 DNA reads TGTGCCAGCAGCCCCCGCTTCGTTTCCTACGAGCAGTACGTC. Translating it yields CASSPRFVSYEQYV. This sequence joins TRBV21-1 and TRBJ2-7; TRBD2 is taken as the D call from the table, unchecked against the DNA. TRBV21-1 is a pseudogene. The CDR3 has 14 amino acids.

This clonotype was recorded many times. CDR3 protein: CATSRGGGGTGELFF. In nucleotides, the CDR3 is TGTGCCACCAGCAGGGGGGGGGGAGGCACCGGGGAGCTGTTTTTT. The rearrangement uses TRBV15 and TRBJ2-2; 7 bases are shared with TRBD2. J was trimmed by 4 bases and V by 3 bases; bases with no gene match: 5. CDR1 is LNHNV and CDR2 is YYDKDF in the germline V gene (reference sequence). CDR3 size: 15 residues.

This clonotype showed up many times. CDR3: CASSQWPMDSVSYEQYV. The CDR3 DNA sequence: TGCGCCAGCAGCCAATGGCCGATGGACTCGGTGTCCTACGAGCAGTACGTC. The V and J genes are TRBV4-1 and TRBJ2-7, with D possibly TRBD2 on 5 matching bases. The CDR3 is made up of 17 amino acids. Trimming shortened V by 2 bases and J by 1 base, and 18 bases separated the two germline ends. In germline, CDR1 is MGHRA, CDR2 YSYEKL.

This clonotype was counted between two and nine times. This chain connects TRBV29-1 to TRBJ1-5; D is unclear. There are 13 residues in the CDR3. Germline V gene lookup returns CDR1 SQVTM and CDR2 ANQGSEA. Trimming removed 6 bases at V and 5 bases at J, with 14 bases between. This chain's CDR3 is CSVSHGEYQPQHF. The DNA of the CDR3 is TGCAGCGTCTCTCATGGGGAATATCAGCCCCAGCATTTT.

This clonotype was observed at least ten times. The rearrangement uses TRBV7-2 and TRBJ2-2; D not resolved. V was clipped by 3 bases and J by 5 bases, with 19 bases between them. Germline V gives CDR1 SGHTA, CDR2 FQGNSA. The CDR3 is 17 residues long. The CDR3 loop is CASSFLGSPKRTGELFF. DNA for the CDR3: TGTGCCAGCAGCTTCCTGGGGTCGCCGAAACGGACCGGGGAGCTGTTTTTT.

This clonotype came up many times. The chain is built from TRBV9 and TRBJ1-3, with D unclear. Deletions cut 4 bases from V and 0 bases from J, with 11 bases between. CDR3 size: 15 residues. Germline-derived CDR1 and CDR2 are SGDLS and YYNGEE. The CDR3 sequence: CASSYSTTSGNTIYF. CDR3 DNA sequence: TGTGCCAGCAGCTATTCCACCACCTCTGGAAACACCATATATTTT.

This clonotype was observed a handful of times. This chain's CDR3 is CASSPGLSPIDYGYTF. Written as DNA, the CDR3 is TGTGCCAGCAGCCCCGGATTATCACCCATCGACTATGGCTACACCTTC. The chain uses TRBV9 and TRBJ1-2; D is uncertain. The CDR3 length is 16 residues. The germline V gene encodes CDR1 SGDLS and CDR2 YYNGEE. V was clipped by 4 bases and J by 3 bases, with 19 bases between them. The full variable domain, rest sourced from reference TRBV9 and TRBJ1-2, is DSGVTQTPKHLITATGQRVTLRCSPRSGDLSVYWYQQSLDQGLQFLIQYYNGEERAKGNILERFSAQQFPDLHSELNLSSLELGDSALYFCASSPGLSPIDYGYTFGSGTRLTVV.

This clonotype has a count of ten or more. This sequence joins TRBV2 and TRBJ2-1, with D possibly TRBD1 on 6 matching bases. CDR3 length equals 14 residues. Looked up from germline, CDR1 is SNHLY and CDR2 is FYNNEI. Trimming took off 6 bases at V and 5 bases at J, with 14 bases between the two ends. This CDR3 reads CASRPGHLNNEQFF. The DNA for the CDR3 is TGTGCCAGCAGGCCGGGACACCTCAACAATGAGCAGTTCTTC.

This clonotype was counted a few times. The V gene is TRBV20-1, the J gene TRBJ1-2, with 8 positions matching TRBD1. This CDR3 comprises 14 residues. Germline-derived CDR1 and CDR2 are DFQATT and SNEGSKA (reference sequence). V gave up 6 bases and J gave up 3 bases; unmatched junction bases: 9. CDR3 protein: CSAVGQGAYYGYTF. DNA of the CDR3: TGCAGTGCCGTAGGACAGGGCGCATACTATGGCTACACCTTC.

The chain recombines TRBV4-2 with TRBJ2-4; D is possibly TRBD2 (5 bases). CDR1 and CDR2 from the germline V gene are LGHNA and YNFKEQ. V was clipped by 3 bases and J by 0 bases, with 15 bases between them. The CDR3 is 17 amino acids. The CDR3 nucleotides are TGTGCCAGCAGCCACAGTTCGAGGGAAGTAGCCAAAAACATTCAGTACTTC. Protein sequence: CASSHSSREVAKNIQYF.

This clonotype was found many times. The CDR3 nucleotides read TGTGCCAGCAGCTTAGGTCGCGGGGGGGCTCTCGTCACAGATACGCAGTATTTT. Translating it yields CASSLGRGGALVTDTQYF. V gene TRBV11-2 combines with J gene TRBJ2-3; 9 bases fit TRBD2. The CDR3 has 18 residues. V was pared by 1 base and J by 2 bases, with 10 bases of the junction left unmatched. From germline, CDR1 is SGHAT and CDR2 FQNNGV.

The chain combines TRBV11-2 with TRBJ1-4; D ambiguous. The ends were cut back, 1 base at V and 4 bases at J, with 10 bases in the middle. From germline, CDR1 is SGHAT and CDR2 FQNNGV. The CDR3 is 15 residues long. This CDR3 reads CASSLGLTYNEKLFF. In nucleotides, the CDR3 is TGTGCCAGCAGCTTAGGGTTAACCTATAATGAAAAACTGTTTTTT.

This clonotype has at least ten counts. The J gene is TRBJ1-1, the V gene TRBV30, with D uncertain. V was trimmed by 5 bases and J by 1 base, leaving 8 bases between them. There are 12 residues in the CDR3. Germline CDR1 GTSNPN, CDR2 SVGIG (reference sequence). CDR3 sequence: CAWETGNTEAFF. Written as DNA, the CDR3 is TGTGCCTGGGAGACGGGGAACACTGAAGCTTTCTTT.

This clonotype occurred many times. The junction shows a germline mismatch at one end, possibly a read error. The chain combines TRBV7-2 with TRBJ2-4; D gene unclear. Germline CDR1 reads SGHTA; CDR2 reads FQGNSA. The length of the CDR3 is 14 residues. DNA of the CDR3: TGTGCCAGCAGATTAGAGGCAGCCTCGGACATTCAGTACTTC. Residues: CASRLEAASDIQYF. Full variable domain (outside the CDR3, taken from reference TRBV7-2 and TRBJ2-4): GAGVSQSPSNKVTEKGKDVELRCDPISGHTALYWYRQSLGQGLEFLIYFQGNSAPDKSGLPSDRFSAERTGGSVSTLTIQRTQQEDSAVYLCASRLEAASDIQYFGAGTRLSVL.

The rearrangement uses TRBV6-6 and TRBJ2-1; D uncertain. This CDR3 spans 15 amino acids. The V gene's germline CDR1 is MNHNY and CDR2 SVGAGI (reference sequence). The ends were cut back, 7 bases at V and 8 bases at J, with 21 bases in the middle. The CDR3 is CASTLNVAYRDEQFF. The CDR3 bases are TGTGCCAGCACCTTGAATGTGGCCTACCGGGATGAGCAGTTCTTC.

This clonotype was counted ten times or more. This CDR3 reads CASLQASEQFF. The DNA for the CDR3 is TGTGCCAGCCTTCAAGCGAGTGAGCAGTTCTTC. The V and J genes are TRBV12-3 or TRBV12-4 and TRBJ2-1, with D unresolved. The CDR3 sequence is 11 residues long. The V and J ends lost 8 bases and 9 bases respectively, with 11 bases between them.

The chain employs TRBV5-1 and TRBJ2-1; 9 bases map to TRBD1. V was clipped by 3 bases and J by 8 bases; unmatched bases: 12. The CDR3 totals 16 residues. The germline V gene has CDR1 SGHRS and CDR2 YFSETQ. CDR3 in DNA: TGCGCCAGCAGCTGGGGGACAGGGCTCCCCTGGGATGAGCAGTTCTTC. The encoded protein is CASSWGTGLPWDEQFF.

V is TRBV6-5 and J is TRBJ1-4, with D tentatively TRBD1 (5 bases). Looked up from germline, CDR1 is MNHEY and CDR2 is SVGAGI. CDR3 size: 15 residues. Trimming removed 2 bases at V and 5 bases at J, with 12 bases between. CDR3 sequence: CASSYDSSENEKLFF. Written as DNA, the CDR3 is TGTGCCAGCAGTTACGACAGTTCTGAGAATGAAAAACTGTTTTTT.

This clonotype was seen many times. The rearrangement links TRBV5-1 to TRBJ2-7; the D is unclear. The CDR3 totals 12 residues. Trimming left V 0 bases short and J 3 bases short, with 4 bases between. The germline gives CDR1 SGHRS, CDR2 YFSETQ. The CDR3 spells CASSLGRYEQYF. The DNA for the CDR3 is TGCGCCAGCAGCTTGGGTCGCTACGAGCAGTACTTC.